This TCR beta chain came from a study of cytomegalovirus exposure and HLA in healthy donors. This CDR3 has 14 amino acids. Per the germline V gene, CDR1 is SGHAT and CDR2 is FQDESV (reference sequence). The PCR was carried out with 60 Vbeta primers and 13 Jbeta primers. Assay: immunoSEQ multiplex PCR; the TCRdb copy retains only in-frame clones and omits some. The data show approximately 120,000 clones, roughly three quarters seen once. Whereas donors were nominally healthy upon sampling, unrecorded immune exposures were probable. The sample consisted of PBMCs. This TCR came from a woman aged 50 to 60 in good health and CMV-seropositive. V gene TRBV11-1 combines with J gene TRBJ2-5, with 9 bases aligning to TRBD1. The end of the DNA is better explained by TRBJ2-7, so the J call may be wrong. CDR3 nucleotide sequence: TGTGCCAGCAGCTTCCGGGACAGGGACTACGAGCAGTACTTC. Translating gives CASSFRDRDYEQYF.